These 30 T cell receptor beta chains came from one sample sequenced in a study of CD8 T cells in ankylosing spondylitis (dated by TCRdb to about 2017). Paper-wide results and their limitations: Blood from ankylosing spondylitis patients appeared to be characterized by a TCR beta motif made up of several highly homologous amino acid variants.

The receptor library was made with 5' RACE. Instrument on record: Illumina HiSeq 2500. TCRdb trimmed public reads at Q25 via fastp, called clones via MiXCR and kept in-frame beta chains. Each CDR3 protein appears once, grouped with its most common genes and DNA. The sample data list 100,000 to 150,000 distinct CDR3 sequences, and roughly 18% of these were observed just once. 33% of the sample is held by the ten biggest clonotypes. These receptors are not linked to any known antigen. Sequenced material: blood, either unsorted or a sorted T cell fraction (not recorded which). These receptors came from a male donor with ankylosing spondylitis.

This chain links TRBV7-9 with TRBJ2-7; D is ambiguous. The V and J ends lost 2 bases and 5 bases respectively, with 4 bases between them. The CDR3 sequence is 11 residues long. CDR1 is SEHNR and CDR2 is FQNEAQ in the germline V gene (reference sequence). CDR3 sequence reads: CASSLKDEQYF. DNA for the CDR3: TGTGCCAGCAGCTTAAAGGACGAGCAGTACTTC. The whole variable domain, filled in from reference TRBV7-9 and TRBJ2-7, reads DTGVSQNPRHKITKRGQNVTFRCDPISEHNRLYWYRQTLGQGPEFLTYFQNEAQLEKSRLLSDRFSAERPKGSFSTLEIQRTEQGDSAMYLCASSLKDEQYFGPGTRLTVT.

The gene calls are TRBV27 and TRBJ2-1, with 9 bases matching TRBD1. The V segment lost 2 bases and the J segment 8 bases; nucleotides outside the gene matches: 4. The CDR3 extends over 14 amino acids. Germline CDR1 is MNHEY and CDR2 is SMNVEV (reference sequence). The CDR3 DNA reads TGTGCCAGCAGTTTAGGGACAGGGTTGGATGAGCAGTTCTTC. This codes for CASSLGTGLDEQFF.

In this sample, this clonotype turned up a few times. V is TRBV5-1 and J is TRBJ2-1; TRBD2 matches 9 bases. The J segment lost 6 bases and the V segment lost 5 bases, leaving 9 bases of the junction unmatched. Germline values: CDR1 SGHRS, CDR2 YFSETQ. The CDR3 has 15 residues. CDR3 bases: TGCGCCAGCAGAGTAGCGGGAGATTCATCCAATGAGCAGTTCTTC. Translating it yields CASRVAGDSSNEQFF.

This clonotype has a handful of counts. The chain recombines TRBV28 with TRBJ2-3, with a weak D call TRBD1 (6 bases). This CDR3 has 16 residues. Germline V gives CDR1 MDHEN, CDR2 SYDVKM. The V end lost 5 bases, the J end lost 2 bases, and 17 bases lay between the germline ends. The CDR3 region is CASSPPPGTTTDTQYF. Written as DNA, the CDR3 is TGTGCCAGCAGTCCGCCCCCCGGGACAACCACAGATACGCAGTATTTT. The variable domain in full, completed from reference TRBV28 and TRBJ2-3, reads DVKVTQSSRYLVKRTGEKVFLECVQDMDHENMFWYRQDPGLGLRLIYFSYDVKMKEKGDIPEGYSVSREKKERFSLILESASTNQTSMYLCASSPPPGTTTDTQYFGPGTRLTVL.

In this sample, this clonotype turned up a few times. The chain is built from TRBV29-1 and TRBJ2-4; TRBD1 is a possible D gene (7 bases). Germline V gene lookup returns CDR1 SQVTM and CDR2 ANQGSEA. Trimming pared 4 bases from V and 9 bases from J, leaving 13 bases between. The CDR3 runs to 12 residues. CDR3 protein: CSVVPQGGIQYF. The DNA for the CDR3 is TGCAGCGTTGTGCCGCAGGGGGGCATTCAGTACTTC.

This clonotype was counted ten times or more. The V call is TRBV24-1, the J call TRBJ2-5; D unresolved. The CDR3 sequence is 14 residues long. In germline, CDR1 is KGHDR, CDR2 SFDVKD. V shed 0 bases and J shed 4 bases, with 8 bases lying between them. Here the CDR3 reads CATSDLPRAETQYF. The CDR3 DNA reads as TGTGCCACCAGTGATTTGCCGAGAGCAGAGACCCAGTACTTC.

A few counts support this clonotype. The chain carries TRBV2 and TRBJ2-7; 7 bases line up with TRBD1. The CDR3 totals 12 residues. From germline, CDR1 is SNHLY and CDR2 FYNNEI. V gave up 6 bases and J gave up 11 bases; unmatched junction bases: 10. For the CDR3, the DNA is TGTGCCAGCAGGGAACAGGGGTTCGTAGAGTACTTC. Its protein is CASREQGFVEYF.

The rearrangement links TRBV12-3 or TRBV12-4 to TRBJ2-1, with D perhaps matching TRBD2 (6 bases). This CDR3 comprises 14 residues. V gave up 3 bases and J gave up 0 bases, with 6 bases separating them. DNA for the CDR3: TGTGCCAGCAGTTTCGGGGGCTCCTACAATGAGCAGTTCTTC. Its protein is CASSFGGSYNEQFF.

This clonotype was picked up one time. V is TRBV24-1 and J is TRBJ2-2; 8 bases are a match to TRBD1. The germline gives CDR1 KGHDR, CDR2 SFDVKD. V trimming: 9 bases; J trimming: 1 base; junction bases outside the gene matches: 0. This CDR3 region has 13 residues. CDR3 sequence (DNA): TGTGCCACCGGGACAGGGAACACCGGGGAGCTGTTTTTT. Translated, it gives CATGTGNTGELFF.

In this sample, this clonotype turned up a few times. The chain has TRBV20-1 and TRBJ2-7; D gene uncertain. The CDR3 covers 14 residues. The germline V and J ends were trimmed by 6 bases and 2 bases, with 17 bases remaining between them. Looked up from germline, CDR1 is DFQATT and CDR2 is SNEGSKA (reference sequence). The CDR3 loop reads CSAPERDSAYEQYF. CDR3 in DNA: TGCAGTGCACCTGAGCGAGACTCAGCCTACGAGCAGTACTTC.

This clonotype was picked up one time. The rearrangement links TRBV25-1 to TRBJ1-1, with 7 bases that match TRBD1. Germline CDR1 MGHDK, CDR2 SYGVNS. The CDR3 covers 11 residues. J gave up 7 bases and V 4 bases, and 0 bases lay outside the gene matches. The CDR3 here is CASSAGGEAFF. The DNA of the CDR3 is TGTGCCAGCAGTGCAGGGGGTGAAGCTTTCTTT.

The rearrangement joins TRBV28 to TRBJ2-5, with 10 bases matching TRBD1. There are 13 residues in the CDR3. Trimming cost V 3 bases and J 9 bases; bases outside gene matches: 4. Germline values: CDR1 MDHEN, CDR2 SYDVKM. The CDR3 DNA follows: TGTGCCAGCAGTTTTGGGACAGGGGTTTCCCAGTACTTC. Its protein product is CASSFGTGVSQYF. The variable domain in full, with the rest retrieved from reference TRBV28 and TRBJ2-5, is DVKVTQSSRYLVKRTGEKVFLECVQDMDHENMFWYRQDPGLGLRLIYFSYDVKMKEKGDIPEGYSVSREKKERFSLILESASTNQTSMYLCASSFGTGVSQYFGPGTRLLVL.

The chain joins TRBV25-1 to TRBJ2-7; 9 bases align to TRBD1. Trimming cost V 2 bases and J 5 bases; bases outside gene matches: 10. This CDR3 has 16 residues. Germline V CDR1 and CDR2: MGHDK, SYGVNS. CDR3 nucleotide sequence: TGTGCCAGCAGTGAAGCCGAAGGGACAGGGCGCCACGAGCAGTACTTC. Protein sequence: CASSEAEGTGRHEQYF.

The chain couples TRBV5-1 to TRBJ1-1, with a tentative D call TRBD1 (5 bases). Trimming cost V 0 bases and J 6 bases, with 6 bases left between them. Germline V lookup: CDR1 SGHRS, CDR2 YFSETQ. This CDR3 has 12 amino acids. The CDR3 sequence: CASSLEGPEAFF. The CDR3 nucleotides read TGCGCCAGCAGCTTGGAGGGGCCTGAAGCTTTCTTT.

The chain links TRBV7-3 to TRBJ2-3; D perhaps matches TRBD1 (7 bases). From germline, CDR1 is SGHTA and CDR2 FQGTGA. Trimming shortened V by 0 bases and J by 5 bases, and 12 bases separated the two germline ends. The CDR3 spans 15 residues. CDR3 protein: CASSLTEGAGDTQYF. CDR3 DNA: TGTGCCAGCAGCTTAACGGAGGGGGCTGGAGATACGCAGTATTTT. Full variable domain (remainder filled in from reference TRBV7-3 and TRBJ2-3): GAGVSQTPSNKVTEKGKYVELRCDPISGHTALYWYRQSLGQGPEFLIYFQGTGAADDSGLPNDRFFAVRPEGSVSTLKIQRTERGDSAVYLCASSLTEGAGDTQYFGPGTRLTVL.

This clonotype showed up many times. The gene calls are TRBV29-1 and TRBJ2-1; D not certain. Trimming stripped 8 bases from V and 5 bases from J, with 7 bases between. The length of the CDR3 is 10 residues. The germline gives CDR1 SQVTM, CDR2 ANQGSEA. DNA for the CDR3: TGCAGCACCGATGACAATGAGCAGTTCTTC. Translating it yields CSTDDNEQFF.

This clonotype came up a few times. V gene TRBV5-6 combines with J gene TRBJ1-2; D gene unclear. V was shortened by 1 base and J by 4 bases, with 17 bases between the two germline ends. The CDR3 totals 16 residues. CDR1 SGHDT and CDR2 YYEEEE come from the germline V gene. Written as DNA, the CDR3 is TGTGCCAGCAGCTTGATGGGCGGTCCAAAGGCCTATGGCTACACCTTC. Its protein product is CASSLMGGPKAYGYTF.

V gene TRBV5-1 combines with J gene TRBJ2-5; 9 bases fit TRBD1. CDR1 SGHRS and CDR2 YFSETQ come from the germline V gene. V lost 5 bases and J lost 5; bases outside the gene matches: 4. There are 13 residues in the CDR3. CDR3 residues: CASRGQGFETQYF. In DNA, the CDR3 is TGCGCCAGCAGAGGACAGGGGTTTGAGACCCAGTACTTC. Full variable domain (missing parts from reference TRBV5-1 and TRBJ2-5): KAGVTQTPRYLIKTRGQQVTLSCSPISGHRSVSWYQQTPGQGLQFLFEYFSETQRNKGNFPGRFSGRQFSNSRSEMNVSTLELGDSALYLCASRGQGFETQYFGPGTRLLVL.

The chain uses TRBV24-1 and TRBJ1-2, with TRBD1 matching over 7 bases. The CDR3 has 15 amino acids. V was clipped by 4 bases and J by 4 bases; unmatched bases: 8. Looked up from germline, CDR1 is KGHDR and CDR2 is SFDVKD. Here the CDR3 reads CATSEAGTATYGYTF. CDR3 bases: TGTGCCACCAGTGAAGCCGGGACAGCAACCTATGGCTACACCTTC.

Written as DNA, the CDR3 is TGTGCCAGCAGCCCCCTAGAAGCGGGAGGGAGAGATACGCAGTATTTT. This gives the protein CASSPLEAGGRDTQYF. The chain has TRBV5-6 and TRBJ2-3; 10 bases fit TRBD2. Germline V gene sequence: CDR1 SGHDT, CDR2 YYEEEE. Trimming removed 4 bases from V and 5 bases from J; junction bases left unmatched: 10. The CDR3 consists of 16 residues.

This sequence joins TRBV4-1 and TRBJ1-1, with no clear D. V lost 0 bases and J lost 5, with 7 bases in between. Germline V gives CDR1 MGHRA, CDR2 YSYEKL. This CDR3 comprises 13 residues. In nucleotides, the CDR3 is TGCGCCAGCAGCCAAGATACGGGGACTGAAGCTTTCTTT. Its translation is CASSQDTGTEAFF.

The sample holds a few counts of this clonotype. This chain links TRBV11-2 with TRBJ1-1; 7 bases match TRBD1. CDR1 and CDR2 from the germline V gene are SGHAT and FQNNGV. The trim removed 5 bases at V and 3 bases at J, leaving 12 bases unmatched. The CDR3 runs to 16 residues. CDR3 amino acids: CASSPGGGTGYTEAFF. CDR3 sequence (DNA): TGTGCCAGCAGCCCAGGGGGGGGCACCGGGTACACTGAAGCTTTCTTT.

As regards this clonotype: This may stem from a read error, because a much larger clone lies one nucleotide away. The chain employs TRBV29-1 and TRBJ2-1; D might be TRBD2 (5 bases). Germline CDR1 reads SQVTM; CDR2 reads ANQGSEA. The CDR3 length is 11 residues. In DNA form, the CDR3 reads TGCAGAGTTGTGTCCGGTCGAGAGAGGGTCTTC. Protein product: CRVVSGRERVF.

The chain uses TRBV4-1 and TRBJ2-7, with 8 positions matching TRBD2. CDR3 size: 14 residues. The V and J ends lost 3 bases and 5 bases, in that order; junction bases with no gene match: 6. Germline CDR1 reads MGHRA; CDR2 reads YSYEKL. This chain's CDR3 is CASSQRAGAHEQYF. The CDR3 DNA reads as TGCGCCAGCAGCCAGCGAGCGGGAGCTCACGAGCAGTACTTC.

The chain has TRBV4-3 and TRBJ2-3, with D unresolved. V lost 1 base to trimming and J lost 4 bases, with 12 bases between them. The CDR3 totals 15 residues. Germline V gene lookup returns CDR1 LGHNA and CDR2 YSLEER. The CDR3 DNA reads as TGCGCCAGCAGCCAAGGATCGGGCATGGCAGATACGCAGTATTTT. It yields the protein CASSQGSGMADTQYF.

The chain couples TRBV28 to TRBJ1-1; maybe TRBD1 (6 bases). The germline gives CDR1 MDHEN, CDR2 SYDVKM. Trimming cost V 5 bases and J 1 base, with 14 bases left between them. This CDR3 has 15 residues. The CDR3 DNA is TGTGCCAGCAGTCCCGCCAGGACAGCGAACACTGAAGCTTTCTTT. Its translation is CASSPARTANTEAFF. The entire variable domain, with the rest obtained from reference TRBV28 and TRBJ1-1, is as follows: DVKVTQSSRYLVKRTGEKVFLECVQDMDHENMFWYRQDPGLGLRLIYFSYDVKMKEKGDIPEGYSVSREKKERFSLILESASTNQTSMYLCASSPARTANTEAFFGQGTRLTVV.

The chain uses TRBV27 and TRBJ2-7, with 8 positions matching TRBD1. Losses at the gene ends were 5 bases for V and 6 bases for J; bases not matched to a gene: 9. Germline CDR1 and CDR2: MNHEY and SMNVEV (reference sequence). The CDR3 has 14 amino acids. The DNA of the CDR3 is TGTGCCAGCAGTCCTACCGGACAGGGCTGCGAGCAGTACTTC. Protein product: CASSPTGQGCEQYF.

The rearrangement uses TRBV12-3 or TRBV12-4 and TRBJ1-1, with a weak D call TRBD1 (5 bases). V was shortened by 7 bases and J by 0 bases, with 15 bases between the two germline ends. This CDR3 has 15 residues. The chain's CDR3 is CASTPTGVLNTEAFF. CDR3 nucleotide sequence: TGTGCCAGCACTCCCACAGGAGTTTTGAACACTGAAGCTTTCTTT.

The chain couples TRBV30 to TRBJ2-7, with D perhaps given as TRBD1 or TRBD2 (6 bases each). Germline loops: CDR1 GTSNPN, CDR2 SVGIG (reference sequence). Trimming cost V 5 bases and J 3 bases, with 17 bases left between them. The CDR3 has 14 amino acids. The CDR3 loop reads CAWSPGAGSYEQYF. The DNA of the CDR3 is TGTGCCTGGTCTCCAGGGGCGGGGAGCTACGAGCAGTACTTC.

The table lists this clonotype with many counts. The rearrangement uses TRBV12-5 and TRBJ1-5, with 8 bases identical to TRBD1. V lost 4 bases and J lost 4; bases outside the gene matches: 9. The CDR3 covers 16 residues. Germline lookup yields CDR1 LGHNT and CDR2 FRNRAP. In DNA, the CDR3 is TGTGCTAGTGGTTACGACGGACAGGGCTCAAATCAGCCCCAGCATTTT. Its translation is CASGYDGQGSNQPQHF.